One T cell receptor beta chain is described in this entry. As handled by the study authors: Estimated nucleated cell counts came from reference gene primer amplification. Generated by immunoSEQ multiplex PCR, the TCRdb table keeps only in-frame clones and is missing some. V and J calls and clone size are those listed in that table; D and trimming were worked out from the DNA. The table shows about 51,000 clones, with more than 85% occurring only once. V lost 5 bases to trimming and J lost 2 bases, with 18 bases between them. Germline lookup yields CDR1 SGHTA and CDR2 FQGNSA. CDR3 size: 16 residues. This sample was taken from a study of blood T cell repertoires in COVID-19. Whole-study context: Collection of acute and convalescent COVID-19 samples took place in the United States, Italy and Spain.

This TCR was recovered from a man aged 50 to 60 with acute or convalescent COVID-19. Sequencing was carried out using peripheral blood. V is TRBV7-2 and J is TRBJ1-2; D perhaps matches TRBD1 (6 bases). DNA for the CDR3: TGTGCCAGCAGCCACCCGGCAGGGGTCGTCAACTATGGCTACACCTTC. This translates into CASSHPAGVVNYGYTF.